This TCR beta chain was obtained from a study of blood T cell repertoires in COVID-19 (dated by TCRdb to the early 2020s). Looking at the study overall: Collaborator samples came from the United States, Italy and Spain and covered acute and convalescent phases of COVID-19. The prospective study material was composed of cDNA or gDNA derived from T cells, B-cell-depleted T cells, or PBMCs. The dataset comprised deeply sampled blood TCRbeta repertoires from subjects exposed to, actively infected with, or recovered from COVID-19. The repertoires were released in a freely available public database meant as a resource for research on the immune response to SARS-CoV-2. The samples were drawn from the first 160 participants of the ongoing ImmuneRACE study and from under 1,500 subjects provided by 6 global collaborators. A de-identified subject ID, COVID-19 status, age in years and sex were almost always included in the sample metadata. Where available, HLA class I and class II types were taken from metadata supplied by the sample provider and were not determined by assay-based typing.

TCRbeta CDR3 regions were amplified from genomic DNA by means of the immunoSEQ Assay, a bias-controlled multiplex PCR. The source study handled its data this way. Within the assay, amplification of reference gene primers was used to estimate how many nucleated cells each sample contained. To quantify the absolute abundance of each unique TCRbeta CDR3 rearrangement, sequence reads were collapsed and filtered. Productive Simpson clonality was computed per sample as the square root of Simpson's diversity index over productive rearrangements. TCRdb holds this immuneACCESS table with in-frame rearrangements only. Some clones are missing; in checked studies, unresolved V genes explain under half, and the rest has no known cause. From that table come the V and J calls and clone size; the DNA was used to work out D and trimming. The sample table contains 75,000 to 95,000 clones; only one count was recorded for around 83% of them. The ten largest make up 27% of the sample.

Trimming leaves V shorter by 4 bases and J shorter by 2 bases, with the junction holding 2 bases beyond the gene matches. The germline V gene (reference sequence) provides CDR1 LNHDA and CDR2 SQIVND. The CDR3 numbers 14 residues from cysteine through phenylalanine. The sequence is cut down to CDR3 DNA, 42 bases in frame from base 1. Each collaborating institution followed its own protocols to collect whole blood in K2EDTA tubes. For TCRbeta analysis, collaborators shipped samples as frozen whole blood, isolated PBMCs, or DNA extracted from either of those sample types. To note about this clone: What this receptor recognizes is not known. No base quality values were provided; no much bigger clone lies one nucleotide off.

Overall study results and their limits: The amount of clinical and demographic metadata varied by source and participant and was provided uncurated.

Recombination connected TRBV19 to TRBJ1-5, and 7 junctional nucleotides match TRBD1. The origin of this receptor is a human donor in a cohort sampled during active COVID-19. Sequenced sample: peripheral blood. The CDR3 amino acid sequence is: CASSTDRGNQPQHF. The sequence in DNA is TGTGCCAGTAGTACAGACAGGGGCAATCAGCCCCAGCATTTT.